This T cell receptor beta chain was captured in a study of vaccination and CD4 T cells after COVID-19. The Oncomine TCR Beta short-read assay sequenced DNA from cultured CD4+ T cells. From the PCR reads, TCRdb called clonotypes with MiXCR, one entry per CDR3 protein. In the table there are about 13,000 distinct CDR3 sequences, 35% to 55% of which are singletons. Notes on this clonotype: Antigen unknown.

This CDR3 is built from 17 residues. CDR1 and CDR2 (germline): KGHSH, LQKENI. V trimming: 1 base; J trimming: 2 bases; junction bases outside the gene matches: 6. Specified treatment: roughly 11-day PBMC culture with coronavirus spike peptide pools or control peptides (ViraFEST assay). The sequence derives from a human donor who had recovered from COVID-19. What was sequenced was CD4+ T cells from blood, cultured in vitro. The rearrangement links TRBV18 to TRBJ2-2, with 8 bases fitting TRBD2. In DNA form, the CDR3 reads TGTGCCAGCTCACCACTCAGGACTAGCCTAAACACCGGGGAGCTGTTTTTT. Amino acid sequence: CASSPLRTSLNTGELFF.